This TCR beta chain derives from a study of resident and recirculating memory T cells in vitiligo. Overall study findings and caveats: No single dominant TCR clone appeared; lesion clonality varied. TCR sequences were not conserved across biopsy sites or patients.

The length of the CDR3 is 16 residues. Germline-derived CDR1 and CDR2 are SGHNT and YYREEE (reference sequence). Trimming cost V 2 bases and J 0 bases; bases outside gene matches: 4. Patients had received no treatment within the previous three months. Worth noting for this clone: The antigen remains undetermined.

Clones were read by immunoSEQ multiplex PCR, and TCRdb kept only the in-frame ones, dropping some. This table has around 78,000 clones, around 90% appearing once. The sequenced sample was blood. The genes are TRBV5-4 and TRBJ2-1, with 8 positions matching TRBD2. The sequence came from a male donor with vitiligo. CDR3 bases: TGTGCCAGCAGCTTTGGCGGGAGGAGCTCCTACAATGAGCAGTTCTTC. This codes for CASSFGGRSSYNEQFF.